Listed below are T cell receptor beta chains from one sample, sequenced in a study of tumor-infiltrating lymphocytes in oesophageal squamous cell carcinoma. MiXCR, run by TCRdb on the PCR reads, gives a single entry per CDR3 protein. The sample includes tens of thousands of distinct CDR3 sequences, around 35% of them seen just once. The source material was esophageal tumor tissue. These receptor sequences come from a male donor with esophageal squamous cell carcinoma. Each CDR3 is given without its conserved first and last residue. Each record gives: V gene, CDR3 protein.

v_call: TRBV5-1; cdr3_aa: ASSLAPGQRLETQY
v_call: TRBV27; cdr3_aa: ASSPPLRLAGVPGEQY
v_call: TRBV7-3; cdr3_aa: ASSLTGDQPQH
v_call: TRBV6-1; cdr3_aa: ASRSGLDGSEQY
v_call: TRBV2; cdr3_aa: ASSESSFPGQF
v_call: TRBV28; cdr3_aa: ASSPLSDPNTGELF
v_call: TRBV7-2; cdr3_aa: ASSLGYSYEQY
v_call: TRBV10-2; cdr3_aa: ASSVYLNTEAF
v_call: TRBV5-1; cdr3_aa: ASSLTGGGRDEQY
v_call: TRBV28; cdr3_aa: ASRNDPNTEAF
v_call: TRBV7-4; cdr3_aa: ASSRNDRPNYGYT
v_call: TRBV7-2; cdr3_aa: ASSYHYEQY
v_call: TRBV7-2; cdr3_aa: ASSFLAGRGANEQF
v_call: TRBV14; cdr3_aa: ASSPLRYNSPLH
v_call: TRBV5-1; cdr3_aa: ASSLGTSGSQETQY
v_call: TRBV5-1; cdr3_aa: ASSLREWDTGELF
v_call: TRBV7-3; cdr3_aa: ASSLRGGRYRTDTQY
v_call: TRBV19; cdr3_aa: ASANTGGHNEKLF
v_call: TRBV27; cdr3_aa: ASTPTGGNQPQH
v_call: TRBV7-3; cdr3_aa: ASSLLISYNEQF
v_call: TRBV25-1; cdr3_aa: ASSIQGFQETQY
v_call: TRBV10-3; cdr3_aa: AIRRGGQDNEQY
v_call: TRBV7-2; cdr3_aa: ASSLTGGHRDEQF
v_call: TRBV5-6; cdr3_aa: ASSLRTGTEAF
v_call: TRBV27; cdr3_aa: ASSSPGQSPYEQY